These T cell receptor beta chains were read from a single sample in a study of cytomegalovirus exposure and HLA in healthy donors. TCRdb's table, derived via immunoSEQ multiplex PCR, lists solely in-frame clones and lacks some. This sample yields more than 95,000 clones, of which more than 80% are seen a single time; 5.5% to 7% belongs to the top ten. The material sequenced was PBMCs. The source is a man aged 18-30 years in good health and CMV-seronegative. The CDR3 runs from the conserved cysteine through the conserved F or W. Each record gives: D gene, clone size, V gene, J gene, CDR3 protein, CDR3 DNA. The D gene is left open where the match is weak. Expanded clones are given a class, and other clones once, few, many or no size at all.

>NA|NA|TRBV9|TRBJ2-3
CASSVGGGRAADTQYF
TGTGCCAGCAGCGTAGGTGGCGGCAGGGCCGCAGATACGCAGTATTTT
>TRBD1|NA|TRBV14|TRBJ1-2
CASSQVKRQGFNYGYTF
TGTGCCAGCAGCCAAGTGAAGAGACAGGGGTTTAACTATGGCTACACCTTC
>TRBD1|NA|TRBV7-9|TRBJ1-2
CASSLDRGRGYGYTF
TGTGCCAGCAGCCTAGACAGGGGGCGCGGCTATGGCTACACCTTC
>NA|NA|TRBV7-9|TRBJ2-5
CASSLGAYQETQYF
TGTGCCAGCAGCTTAGGAGCGTACCAAGAGACCCAGTACTTC
>NA|few|TRBV6-1|TRBJ1-1
CASSEYGVRTEAFF
TGTGCCAGCAGTGAATACGGGGTCCGCACTGAAGCTTTCTTT
>NA|NA|TRBV12-5|TRBJ1-3
CASGLVLRYSGNTIYF
TGTGCTAGTGGTTTGGTACTGAGGTATTCTGGAAACACCATATATTTT
>NA|NA|TRBV9|TRBJ2-7
CASSVGEGLAYEQYF
TGTGCCAGCAGCGTAGGTGAGGGCCTAGCTTACGAGCAGTACTTC
>TRBD1|once|TRBV7-9|TRBJ1-4
CSSSSGTGGEKLFF
TGTTCCAGCAGCTCGGGGACAGGGGGGGAAAAACTGTTTTTT
>TRBD1|NA|TRBV12-5|TRBJ1-1
CASGLATGGKEAFF
TGTGCTAGTGGTTTGGCAACAGGGGGCAAAGAAGCTTTCTTT
>TRBD2|NA|TRBV5-1|TRBJ2-3
CASSLGFGGSADTQYF
TGCGCCAGCAGCTTGGGATTCGGCGGGAGTGCAGATACGCAGTATTTT
>TRBD1|NA|TRBV28|TRBJ1-2
CASSFVFGQGGDGYTF
TGTGCCAGCAGTTTTGTTTTCGGACAGGGAGGAGATGGCTACACCTTC
>NA|NA|TRBV5-4|TRBJ2-1
CASSRPDRSYNEQFF
TGTGCCAGCAGTAGACCCGACAGATCCTACAATGAGCAGTTCTTC
>NA|NA|TRBV12-5|TRBJ2-3
CASAPTSRFPAQYF
TGTGCTAGTGCCCCAACTTCCCGGTTCCCGGCGCAGTATTTT
>TRBD2|NA|TRBV4-2|TRBJ2-3
CASSQDTSGTDTQYF
TGTGCCAGCAGCCAAGATACTAGCGGGACAGATACGCAGTATTTT
>NA|NA|TRBV6-5|TRBJ1-5
CASAGGGNQPQHF
TGTGCCAGCGCGGGGGGAGGCAATCAGCCCCAGCATTTT
>TRBD2|NA|TRBV7-3|TRBJ2-3
CASSLVASGSTDTQYF
TGTGCCAGCAGCTTAGTCGCTAGCGGGAGCACAGATACGCAGTATTTT
>NA|NA|TRBV30|TRBJ2-1
CAWTGTLGNNEQFF
TGTGCCTGGACTGGGACTCTGGGAAACAATGAGCAGTTCTTC
>TRBD2|few|TRBV27|TRBJ2-7
CASSLAGLRYEQYF
TGTGCCAGCAGTTTAGCGGGACTACGCTACGAGCAGTACTTC
>TRBD1|NA|TRBV2|TRBJ2-7
CASIRDRSYEQYF
TGTGCCAGCATAAGGGACAGATCCTACGAGCAGTACTTC
>NA|few|TRBV2|TRBJ1-1
CASSVAGNTEAFF
TGTGCCAGCAGTGTGGCGGGGAACACTGAAGCTTTCTTT
>NA|NA|TRBV7-2|TRBJ1-2
CASSPDTYGYTF
TGTGCCAGCAGCCCTGACACCTATGGCTACACCTTC
>TRBD1|NA|TRBV27|TRBJ2-7
CASSLGGPISYEQYF
TGTGCCAGCAGCCTAGGGGGCCCAATTAGTTACGAGCAGTACTTC
>TRBD1|NA|TRBV28|TRBJ1-2
CASSGTGYGYTF
TGTGCCAGCAGTGGGACAGGGTACGGCTACACCTTC
>TRBD1|NA|TRBV11-3|TRBJ1-2
CASSDRESGGYTF
TGTGCCAGCAGCGACAGGGAGTCTGGAGGCTACACCTTC
>NA|few|TRBV6-5|TRBJ2-3
CASRVIGSSTDTQYF
TGTGCCAGCCGGGTGATCGGGAGCAGCACAGATACGCAGTATTTT
>NA|NA|TRBV29-1|TRBJ2-7
CSVEGGAYEQYF
TGTAGCGTCGAAGGGGGAGCCTACGAGCAGTACTTC
>NA|NA|TRBV9|TRBJ1-1
CASSPMAGMRTEAFF
TGTGCCAGCAGCCCAATGGCAGGGATGAGGACTGAAGCTTTCTTT
>TRBD2|NA|TRBV6-4|TRBJ2-1
CASSDSISSGNYNEQFF
TGTGCCAGCAGTGACTCGATATCTAGCGGAAATTACAATGAGCAGTTCTTC
>NA|NA|TRBV12-5|TRBJ1-1
CASGFREGTEAFF
TGTGCTAGTGGTTTCAGGGAGGGCACTGAAGCTTTCTTT
>TRBD1|NA|TRBV7-2|TRBJ2-2
CASSPTGRGRPNTGELFF
TGTGCCAGCAGCCCGACCGGCAGGGGGCGCCCGAACACCGGGGAGCTGTTTTTT
>NA|NA|TRBV4-3|TRBJ2-3
CASSLRGTDTQYF
TGCGCCAGCAGCCTGCGGGGAACAGATACGCAGTATTTT
>TRBD2|NA|TRBV7-9|TRBJ2-7
CASSQGLAGVGEQYF
TGTGCCAGCAGTCAGGGACTAGCGGGAGTGGGAGAGCAGTACTTC
>TRBD2|NA|TRBV6-5|TRBJ2-5
CASSYSRTSGRETQYF
TGTGCCAGCAGTTACTCGAGAACTAGCGGGAGGGAGACCCAGTACTTC
>TRBD1|NA|TRBV27|TRBJ1-1
CASSLGTGGSAFF
TGTGCCAGCAGTTTAGGGACAGGGGGCTCGGCTTTCTTT
>TRBD2|NA|TRBV5-6|TRBJ2-7
CASNPLAGSSYEQYF
TGTGCCAGCAACCCACTAGCGGGCTCCAGCTACGAGCAGTACTTC
>NA|NA|TRBV19|TRBJ1-1
CASSIRGSRPAFF
TGTGCCAGTAGTATCCGGGGGTCTCGTCCAGCTTTCTTT
>NA|NA|TRBV5-1|TRBJ2-1
CASSLGADNNEQFF
TGCGCCAGCAGCCTGGGGGCGGACAACAATGAGCAGTTCTTC
>NA|many|TRBV4-3|TRBJ2-5
CASSPEAGETQYF
TGCGCCAGCAGCCCAGAGGCTGGTGAGACCCAGTACTTC
>NA|NA|TRBV10-3|TRBJ2-1
CAISERQEDNEQFF
TGTGCCATCAGTGAAAGACAGGAAGACAATGAGCAGTTCTTC
>TRBD2|NA|TRBV5-5|TRBJ2-1
CASSQGLAASYNEQFF
TGTGCCAGCAGCCAAGGACTAGCGGCTTCCTACAATGAGCAGTTCTTC
>TRBD2|NA|TRBV7-2|TRBJ2-3
CASSLAVAGVSDTQYF
TGTGCCAGCAGCTTAGCCGTAGCGGGAGTTTCAGATACGCAGTATTTT
>NA|NA|TRBV27|TRBJ1-5
CASSFNRDQPQHF
TGTGCCAGCAGTTTTAACCGGGATCAGCCCCAGCATTTT
>TRBD1|NA|TRBV19|TRBJ1-2
CASSMPYEQGRYGYTF
TGTGCCAGTAGTATGCCCTACGAACAGGGGCGGTATGGCTACACCTTC
>TRBD1|NA|TRBV7-9|TRBJ1-1
CASSLDRDTEAFF
TGTGCCAGCAGCCTGGACAGGGACACTGAAGCTTTCTTT
>TRBD1|once|TRBV5-1|TRBJ1-2
CASSLTRDRGSYGYTF
TGCGCCAGCAGCTTAACCCGGGACAGGGGATCCTATGGCTACACCTTC
>NA|few|TRBV1|TRBJ1-5
CTSNSWPQHF
TGCACCAGCAACTCTTGGCCCCAGCATTTT
>TRBD2|NA|TRBV4-1|TRBJ2-7
CASSQDTSGLWYEQYF
TGTGCCAGCAGCCAAGATACTAGCGGGCTTTGGTACGAGCAGTACTTC
>TRBD1|NA|TRBV6-6|TRBJ1-2
CASSQIPGQGRGYTF
TGTGCCAGCAGTCAGATTCCGGGACAGGGGAGGGGCTACACCTTC
>TRBD1|NA|TRBV28|TRBJ2-5
CASSRGDRQETQYF
TGTGCCAGCAGCCGAGGGGACAGACAAGAGACCCAGTACTTC
>TRBD1|once|TRBV6-6|TRBJ1-3
CASSYAGQGAGNTIYF
TGTGCCAGCAGTTACGCCGGACAGGGGGCAGGAAACACCATATATTTT
>NA|NA|TRBV7-2|TRBJ2-1
CASSFSPQREQFF
TGTGCCAGCAGCTTCAGCCCGCAGCGTGAGCAGTTCTTC
>TRBD1|NA|TRBV5-8|TRBJ2-7
CASSLVGGGKNEQYF
TGTGCCAGCAGCTTGGTAGGGGGCGGAAAGAACGAGCAGTACTTC
>TRBD1|NA|TRBV9|TRBJ2-3
CASSVEGQNTDTQYF
TGTGCCAGCAGCGTAGAGGGACAGAACACAGATACGCAGTATTTT
>NA|NA|TRBV5-4|TRBJ1-5
CASSLMGGNQPQHF
TGTGCCAGCAGTCTAATGGGCGGCAATCAGCCCCAGCATTTT
>TRBD2|NA|TRBV7-2|TRBJ2-2
CASSLGIAGRGDGELFF
TGTGCCAGCAGCCTCGGGATAGCGGGAAGAGGAGACGGGGAGCTGTTTTTT
>NA|NA|TRBV18|TRBJ2-1
CASSPQEGNYEQFF
TGTGCCAGCTCACCACAGGAGGGAAACTATGAGCAGTTCTTC
>NA|few|TRBV6-5|TRBJ2-1
CASSYGRGRVEQFF
TGTGCCAGCAGTTACGGTAGGGGGAGGGTTGAGCAGTTCTTC
>NA|NA|TRBV27|TRBJ2-7
CASSSTLQISEQGLGREQYF
TGTGCCAGCAGTTCCACTCTACAAATATCGGAGCAGGGGCTCGGACGCGAGCAGTACTTC
>TRBD2|few|TRBV19|TRBJ2-7
CASIPFSAGGPPTPYEQYF
TGTGCCAGTATTCCTTTTTCAGCGGGAGGTCCACCTACGCCCTACGAGCAGTACTTC